This T cell receptor beta chain was captured in a study of T-cell reconstitution after alpha-beta-depleted transplantation in children. The study, taken as a whole, reports: Several hundred rapidly expanded clones from non-depleted graft cells reportedly supplied alpha-beta T cells about two months post-transplant. After transplant, high TCRbeta diversity at day 60 in some patients arose from surviving recipient T cells and thymic progenitors. A year post-transplant, T-cell counts and diversity derived mostly from newly produced T cells.

This clonotype was seen ten or more times. The antigen is not known. The CDR3 is made up of 14 amino acids. Germline CDR1 is MDHEN and CDR2 is SYDVKM. The V gene lost 4 bases and the J gene lost 5 bases, with 11 bases spanning the gap. Molecular barcoding with unique molecular identifiers was used for the TCRbeta library. Each CDR3 protein is one row after TCRdb ran MiXCR on the PCR reads. This sample has almost 500,000 distinct CDR3 sequences, with about 10% found just once. The receptor's source is a child younger than 10 with inherited bone marrow failure, due to receive a stem cell transplant. The genes are TRBV28 and TRBJ1-4; D not certain. The sample in question was PBMCs, obtained before TCRalphabeta/CD19-depleted stem cell transplant. CDR3 sequence (DNA): TGTGCCAGCAGTTCGTGGAGCGTAAATGAAAAACTGTTTTTT. This sequence encodes CASSSWSVNEKLFF.